Sequencing of this TCR beta chain was carried out in a study of blood T cell repertoires in COVID-19. Study overall: From the United States, Italy and Spain came samples of acute and convalescent COVID-19.

TCRdb's table, derived via immunoSEQ multiplex PCR, lists solely in-frame clones and lacks some. The repertoire holds under 350,000 clones, 83% seen once, with 8% to 10% in the top ten. This CDR3 is built from 14 residues. V lost 5 bases and J lost 3, with 13 bases in between. The germline gives CDR1 MNHEY, CDR2 SMNVEV (reference sequence). The gene calls are TRBV27 and TRBJ1-1, with D tentatively TRBD1 (5 bases). The receptor's source is a woman in her forties or fifties who had recovered from COVID-19. The sample consisted of peripheral blood. CDR3 DNA sequence: TGTGCCAGCAGTATAAGGCCAGGGTACACTGAAGCTTTCTTT. Protein: CASSIRPGYTEAFF.